This TCR beta chain stems from a study of memory B cells and T cells in multiple sclerosis (dated by TCRdb to between 2017 and 2018). General notes on the study: In multiple sclerosis patients, the study set the TCR beta repertoires of autoproliferating peripheral T cells against those of T cells infiltrating brain lesions. TCR sequencing involved a couple of multiple sclerosis patients from whom brain lesions at autopsy or brain-infiltrating cells from biopsy were available. Points the paper makes about the study in general: Clone-set sizes varied between compartments, which affected the numbers of shared clonotypes and made normalization necessary.

The CDR3 contains 16 residues, cysteine and phenylalanine counted. The kept DNA is CDR3 alone, 48 bases in frame from the first base. For CDR1 and CDR2, the germline V gene lists MGHRA and YSYEKL. V lost 2 bases and J lost 4 bases, and the count of bases not matched to a germline gene is 5. The immunoSEQ Platform was used to amplify TCRbeta CDR3 regions from extracted genomic DNA. The immunoSEQ assay used multiplex PCR together with high-throughput sequencing and a bioinformatics pipeline from the vendor. In the paper's pipeline: Non-productive sequences and CDR3s under 4 amino acids long were removed, and the clonotype frequencies in each sample were recalculated. Shared clonotypes were identified in immunoSEQ Analyzer 2.0 as identical CDR3 amino acid, V gene and J gene sequences. Repertoire overlap was normalized by dividing shared clonotype counts by the product of both clone-set sizes, with the result scaled by 1000 into arbitrary units. TCRdb's version of the immuneACCESS table is confined to in-frame rearrangements and falls short of the full clone set. An unresolved V gene accounts for under half of the shortfall where checked; the remainder is of unknown origin. The DNA gave D and trimming, while V, J and clone size come from that table. The sample records about 42,000 clones, approximately 80% of which are singletons. The ten largest clonotypes hold around 1.1% of the sample.

This clone was observed a handful of times. This receptor's antigen is unknown. No base qualities exist here, and no much larger clone lies one base off it. After CFSE-labeled PBMCs were cultured without a stimulus, the autoproliferating (CFSEdim) and non-proliferating (CFSEhi) T cell fractions were sequenced separately. In total, about 50 million CFSE-labeled PBMCs were cultured without stimulus for 7 days, after which replicate wells were pooled. PBMCs were labeled with approximately 0.5 uM CFSE and cultured in serum-free AIM-V medium without exogenous stimuli. Before use, PBMCs were isolated by Ficoll density gradient centrifugation and cryopreserved. Using a FACSAria III, live 7-AAD-negative cells were sorted, then washed with PBS and stored frozen at -80 degrees C as dry pellets.

Recombination linked TRBV4-1 to TRBJ2-1; TRBD2 lines up with 10 middle nucleotides. The sequenced sample was PBMCs from blood kept in culture. This clonotype was obtained from a human donor with multiple sclerosis. The DNA is as follows: TGCGCCAGCAGCCAACTAACTAGCGGGGTTTACAATGAGCAGTTCTTC. Its translation reads: CASSQLTSGVYNEQFF.